The 24 T cell receptor beta chains below all came from one sample that was sequenced in a study of blood T cell repertoires in COVID-19. Repertoires were generated with immunoSEQ multiplex PCR, while TCRdb's copy carries only in-frame clones and drops some. The sample has 390,000 or so clones; under 85% are singletons. The sequencing input was PBMCs or T cells enriched from blood (not recorded which). All receptors derive from a woman between 50 and 59 years old who had recovered from COVID-19.

Comment on this clone: Other nucleotide sequences in the sample specify the same CDR3. The CDR3 reads CASSTDRGNYGYTF. The CDR3 coding sequence is TGTGCCAGTAGTACGGACAGGGGAAACTATGGCTACACCTTC. The chain joins TRBV19 to TRBJ1-2; 9 bases are shared with TRBD1. Losses at the gene ends were 4 bases for V and 2 bases for J; bases not matched to a gene: 2. Per germline, CDR1 LNHDA and CDR2 SQIVND (reference sequence). The CDR3 contains 14 residues.

The chain combines TRBV7-3 with TRBJ2-7, with 8 bases fitting TRBD1. V dropped 3 bases and J dropped 5; count of bases not matched to a gene: 3. Germline-derived CDR1 and CDR2 are SGHTA and FQGTGA. There are 13 residues in the CDR3. The CDR3 DNA reads as TGTGCCAGCAGCTTCGCAGGGGGCAACGAGCAGTACTTC. Protein product: CASSFAGGNEQYF.

The chain couples TRBV20-1 to TRBJ1-4; D unclear. Trimming left V 3 bases short and J 8 bases short, with 4 bases between. The CDR3 is 10 residues long. CDR1 is DFQATT, CDR2 SNEGSKA, per germline (reference sequence). The CDR3 DNA reads TGCAGTGCTAGTCAAGAAAAACTGTTTTTT. Amino acids: CSASQEKLFF.

CDR3 DNA sequence: TGTGCCAGCAGCACCTTACAGCCACTCTATGGCTACACCTTC. Its translation: CASSTLQPLYGYTF. This rearrangement joins TRBV5-4 to TRBJ1-2, with unresolved D. The CDR3 has 14 amino acids. Trimming pared 4 bases from V and 4 bases from J, leaving 14 bases between. The V gene's germline CDR1 is SGHNT and CDR2 YYREEE (reference sequence).

This chain joins TRBV6-5 and TRBJ1-2; perhaps TRBD1 as D (6 bases). The CDR3 totals 12 residues. From germline, CDR1 is MNHEY and CDR2 SVGAGI. V was shortened by 7 bases and J by 8 bases, with 14 bases between the two germline ends. This chain's CDR3 is CASNQGSLGYTF. The CDR3 nucleotides are TGTGCCAGCAACCAGGGGTCCCTGGGCTACACCTTC.

The chain has TRBV20-1 and TRBJ2-7, with D unresolved. This CDR3 contains 10 residues. The V end was cut by 6 bases, the J end by 2 bases, with 5 bases between. From germline, CDR1 is DFQATT and CDR2 SNEGSKA (reference sequence). The CDR3 DNA is TGCAGTGCCTGGCCCTACGAGCAGTACTTC. It yields the protein CSAWPYEQYF.

The chain carries TRBV25-1 and TRBJ1-1; tentative D call: TRBD1 (5 bases). CDR3 length: 13 amino acids. Trimming took 8 bases from V and 2 from J, leaving 12 bases between them. The germline V gene has CDR1 MGHDK and CDR2 SYGVNS. The CDR3 reads CASAGRTNTEAFF. CDR3 DNA: TGTGCCAGCGCCGGGAGGACAAACACTGAAGCTTTCTTT.

The chain joins TRBV9 to TRBJ2-4; unclear D gene. The CDR3 extends over 14 amino acids. CDR1 SGDLS and CDR2 YYNGEE come from the germline V gene. Trimming pared 0 bases from V and 6 bases from J, leaving 10 bases between. The CDR3 loop is CASSVGNSPNIQYF. The CDR3 DNA reads as TGTGCCAGCAGCGTAGGGAACAGTCCAAACATTCAGTACTTC.

The chain joins TRBV5-5 to TRBJ1-1, with 9 nucleotides matching TRBD1. Germline V gene sequence: CDR1 SGHKS, CDR2 YYEKEE (reference sequence). V was pared by 4 bases and J by 3 bases, with 7 bases of the junction left unmatched. This CDR3 is built from 15 residues. Here the CDR3 DNA reads TGTGCCAGCAGCCCGGGGACAGGGAGGGACACTGAAGCTTTCTTT. It specifies CASSPGTGRDTEAFF.

CDR3 sequence reads: CASIVGLSRNTEAFF. CDR3 sequence (DNA): TGTGCCAGCATCGTCGGACTTAGTAGGAACACTGAAGCTTTCTTT. This sequence joins TRBV2 and TRBJ1-1; D unresolved. In germline, CDR1 is SNHLY, CDR2 FYNNEI. The CDR3 length is 15 residues. Trimming shortened V by 7 bases and J by 1 base, and 16 bases separated the two germline ends.

J is TRBJ2-7 and V is TRBV11-1; 8 positions match TRBD1. This CDR3 is 12 amino acids long. Looked up from germline, CDR1 is SGHAT and CDR2 is FQDESV (reference sequence). J was trimmed by 7 bases and V by 6 bases; bases with no gene match: 5. CDR3 protein: CASRPGGEEQYF. In DNA, the CDR3 is TGTGCCAGCAGACCAGGGGGCGAAGAGCAGTACTTC.

This clone has only one observation. This rearrangement joins TRBV11-2 to TRBJ1-1, with D tentatively TRBD1 (6 bases). The length of the CDR3 is 11 residues. Trimming shortened V by 5 bases and J by 10 bases, and 11 bases separated the two germline ends. The germline gives CDR1 SGHAT, CDR2 FQNNGV. This CDR3 is CASSPGVSAFF. The CDR3 nucleotides read TGTGCCAGCAGCCCAGGGGTATCAGCTTTCTTT.

The CDR3 DNA sequence: TGTGCCAGCGGCGAGGTTCAGGGGGCGGGTTGGGGCTACACCTTC. Amino acids: CASGEVQGAGWGYTF. V usage is TRBV7-2 and J usage is TRBJ1-2, with 8 positions matching TRBD1. The ends lost 8 bases at V and 8 bases at J; junction bases unmatched: 16. Germline V gene lookup returns CDR1 SGHTA and CDR2 FQGNSA. CDR3 size: 15 residues.

V gene TRBV7-2 combines with J gene TRBJ2-7; D gene unclear. This CDR3 region has 11 residues. The V gene's germline CDR1 is SGHTA and CDR2 FQGNSA. The V gene lost 5 bases and the J gene lost 4 bases, with 6 bases spanning the gap. CDR3 loop: CASSLLYEQYF. CDR3 bases: TGTGCCAGCAGCCTCCTTTACGAGCAGTACTTC.

The chain uses TRBV29-1 and TRBJ1-2; no clear D gene. The V and J ends lost 0 bases and 0 bases respectively, with 8 bases between them. Germline V gene data show CDR1 as SQVTM and CDR2 as ANQGSEA. The CDR3 length is 14 residues. In nucleotides, the CDR3 is TGCAGCGTTGAAGATTTGGCAGCTAACTATGGCTACACCTTC. It is translated as CSVEDLAANYGYTF.

Note on this clone: Other DNA sequences in this specimen translate into the identical CDR3. The chain joins TRBV27 to TRBJ1-3; 8 nucleotides line up with TRBD1. After removal of 5 bases from V and 1 base from J, the junction contained 1 base not matched to a gene. Germline-derived CDR1 and CDR2 are MNHEY and SMNVEV (reference sequence). The CDR3 sequence is 14 residues long. CDR3 sequence (DNA): TGTGCCAGCAGTCGACAGGGGTCTGGAAACACCATATATTTT. Protein product: CASSRQGSGNTIYF.

The CDR3 protein is CASSLIADTQYF. The CDR3 DNA sequence: TGTGCCAGCAGCTTGATAGCAGATACGCAGTATTTT. V usage is TRBV7-9 and J usage is TRBJ2-3; no reliable D call. Trimming took 3 bases from V and 4 from J, leaving 5 bases between them. In germline, CDR1 is SEHNR, CDR2 FQNEAQ (reference sequence). The CDR3 totals 12 residues.

This clone was picked up many times. CDR3 residues: CAISEAGGTAGNTIYF. The CDR3 coding sequence is TGTGCCATCAGTGAGGCGGGGGGGACGGCCGGAAACACCATATATTTT. This sequence joins TRBV10-3 and TRBJ1-3, with a weak D call TRBD1 (5 bases). This CDR3 region has 16 residues. CDR1 ENHRY and CDR2 SYGVKD come from the germline V gene. The germline V and J ends were trimmed by 2 bases and 4 bases, with 15 bases remaining between them.

V gene TRBV29-1 combines with J gene TRBJ1-1; D unclear. CDR1 SQVTM and CDR2 ANQGSEA come from the germline V gene. The CDR3 loop spans 12 amino acids. Between the trimmed V and J ends, which lost 2 bases and 1 base, there was a span of 5 bases. The CDR3 sequence: CSVERGNTEAFF. The CDR3 coding sequence is TGCAGCGTTGAAAGAGGGAACACTGAAGCTTTCTTT. Variable domain in full (rest from reference TRBV29-1 and TRBJ1-1): SAVISQKPSRDICQRGTSLTIQCQVDSQVTMMFWYRQQPGQSLTLIATANQGSEATYESGFVIDKFPISRPNLTFSTLTVSNMSPEDSSIYLCSVERGNTEAFFGQGTRLTVV.

The CDR3 DNA sequence: TGTGCCTGGAGTAGCGGGAGTGCTGTATTTCCCTACGAGCAGTACTTC. The encoded protein is CAWSSGSAVFPYEQYF. The chain uses TRBV30 and TRBJ2-7; 8 bases match TRBD2. V dropped 2 bases and J dropped 2; count of bases not matched to a gene: 11. Germline V gives CDR1 GTSNPN, CDR2 SVGIG (reference sequence). The CDR3 runs 16 residues.

The DNA of the CDR3 is TGTGCCAGCAGCCGGGGGACAGGACAACAAGAGACCCAGTACTTC. It specifies CASSRGTGQQETQYF. The rearrangement links TRBV5-8 to TRBJ2-5; 8 bases match TRBD1. This CDR3 region has 15 residues. CDR1 is SGHTS, CDR2 YDEGEE, per germline. After removal of 4 bases from V and 2 bases from J, the junction contained 7 bases not matched to a gene. The whole variable domain, remainder taken from reference TRBV5-8 and TRBJ2-5, is EAGVTQSPTHLIKTRGQQATLRCSPISGHTSVYWYQQALGLGLQFLLWYDEGEERNRGNFPPRFSGRQFPNYSSELNVNALELEDSALYLCASSRGTGQQETQYFGPGTRLLVL.

This chain connects TRBV6-5 to TRBJ1-2, with D hard to call. The CDR3 is 11 residues long. The germline V gene encodes CDR1 MNHEY and CDR2 SVGAGI. V was cut by 5 bases and J by 7 bases, with 8 bases left in between. CDR3 sequence reads: CASSPEAGYTF. The CDR3 coding sequence is TGTGCCAGCAGTCCTGAGGCTGGCTACACCTTC.

This chain joins TRBV3-1 (or the pseudogene TRBV3-2) and TRBJ2-3; D may be TRBD2 (6 bases). Trimming stripped 3 bases from V and 0 bases from J, with 10 bases between. Germline CDR1 and CDR2: LGHDT and YNNKEL (reference sequence). The CDR3 is made up of 15 amino acids. CDR3 sequence: CASSHGGTSTDTQYF. CDR3 sequence (DNA): TGTGCCAGCAGCCATGGAGGGACGAGCACAGATACGCAGTATTTT.

The chain carries TRBV7-9 and TRBJ2-5; weak D call: TRBD1 (5 bases). Trimming removed 3 bases at V and 1 base at J, with 9 bases between. Looked up from germline, CDR1 is SEHNR and CDR2 is FQNEAQ (reference sequence). CDR3 length: 14 amino acids. The chain's CDR3 is CASSLGRSQETQYF. CDR3 DNA sequence: TGTGCCAGCAGCTTGGGGCGGTCCCAAGAGACCCAGTACTTC.